The 10 T cell receptor beta chains below all came from one sample that was sequenced in a study of T cell changes during pregnancy in multiple sclerosis. Sequenced by immunoSEQ multiplex PCR; TCRdb stores in-frame clones only, minus some. The sample shows about 100,000 clones, 85% to 95% of them seen only once. Material: peripheral blood, obtained before pregnancy. The receptor set was obtained from a female donor with multiple sclerosis, enrolled in a pregnancy study.

The J gene is TRBJ2-1, the V gene TRBV7-9; 14 nucleotides match TRBD2. CDR3 length: 16 residues. In germline, CDR1 is SEHNR, CDR2 FQNEAQ (reference sequence). The V segment lost 1 base and the J segment 10 bases; nucleotides outside the gene matches: 6. The CDR3 loop reads CASSLVGLAGVLEQFF. The CDR3 nucleotides read TGTGCCAGCAGCTTAGTGGGACTAGCGGGAGTCTTAGAGCAGTTCTTC. The variable domain in full, completed from reference TRBV7-9 and TRBJ2-1, reads DTGVSQNPRHKITKRGQNVTFRCDPISEHNRLYWYRQTLGQGPEFLTYFQNEAQLEKSRLLSDRFSAERPKGSFSTLEIQRTEQGDSAMYLCASSLVGLAGVLEQFFGPGTRLTVL.

The CDR3 protein is CASSLMSPNNEQFF. DNA for the CDR3: TGCGCCAGCAGCTTGATGAGCCCTAACAATGAGCAGTTCTTC. The J gene is TRBJ2-1, the V gene TRBV5-1; D is ambiguous. Trimming took 1 base from V and 5 from J, leaving 10 bases between them. Germline lookup yields CDR1 SGHRS and CDR2 YFSETQ. The CDR3 covers 14 residues.

This clone occurred once. The DNA for the CDR3 is TGTGCCAGCAGCCCTATACAGGGGAACTATGGCTACACCTTC. Translating gives CASSPIQGNYGYTF. The chain joins TRBV5-4 to TRBJ1-2; 7 nucleotides agree with TRBD1. The CDR3 totals 14 residues. The germline gives CDR1 SGHNT, CDR2 YYREEE (reference sequence). The V segment lost 4 bases and the J segment 2 bases; nucleotides outside the gene matches: 5.

The V gene is TRBV5-4, the J gene TRBJ1-3; unclear D gene. The V end was cut by 4 bases, the J end by 0 bases, with 8 bases between. This CDR3 contains 14 residues. The germline V gene encodes CDR1 SGHNT and CDR2 YYREEE (reference sequence). The chain's CDR3 is CASSVRTSGNTIYF. The DNA for the CDR3 is TGTGCCAGCAGCGTGAGAACCTCTGGAAACACCATATATTTT.

This sequence joins TRBV11-2 and TRBJ2-5, with D possibly TRBD2 on 6 matching bases. The V gene's germline CDR1 is SGHAT and CDR2 FQNNGV. The CDR3 is 13 residues long. V lost 7 bases and J 1 base, leaving 10 bases between the germline ends. CDR3 protein: CASTGTLQETQYF. Written as DNA, the CDR3 is TGTGCCAGCACCGGGACTCTCCAAGAGACCCAGTACTTC.

This rearrangement joins TRBV27 to TRBJ2-7; 9 nucleotides agree with TRBD1. J gave up 3 bases and V 3 bases, and 6 bases lay outside the gene matches. Germline V gene lookup returns CDR1 MNHEY and CDR2 SMNVEV (reference sequence). The CDR3 extends over 15 amino acids. CDR3 coding DNA: TGTGCCAGCAGTTTTCAGGGACAGGGATTCTACGAGCAGTACTTC. Translation gives CASSFQGQGFYEQYF.

J is TRBJ2-7 and V is TRBV7-9, with a weak D call TRBD2 (7 bases). Trimming removed 2 bases from V and 2 bases from J, with 25 bases in between. The germline V gene has CDR1 SEHNR and CDR2 FQNEAQ (reference sequence). This CDR3 region has 19 residues. Written as DNA, the CDR3 is TGTGCCAGCAGCTTAACCCCCCTCGACTGGGGGCGGGGGACCTACGAGCAGTACTTC. Its protein product is CASSLTPLDWGRGTYEQYF.

The DNA for the CDR3 is TGTGCCACTTATTCTATCCGCGAGCAGTACTTC. Its translation is CATYSIREQYF. V gene TRBV6-5 combines with J gene TRBJ2-7; D gene ambiguous. This CDR3 is built from 11 residues. Germline values: CDR1 MNHEY, CDR2 SVGAGI. V gave up 10 bases and J gave up 6 bases, with 13 bases separating them.

The CDR3 coding sequence is TGTGCCAGCAGCTTAGAGTCGTTCCCGACAGTCAACTATGGCTACACCTTC. It yields the protein CASSLESFPTVNYGYTF. The chain has TRBV7-8 and TRBJ1-2; possible D gene TRBD1, 5 bases. Trimming removed 1 base at V and 2 bases at J, with 17 bases between. This CDR3 comprises 17 residues. Germline CDR1 and CDR2: SGHVS and FQNEAQ. Supplemented by reference TRBV7-8 and TRBJ1-2, the full variable domain reads GAGVSQSPRYKVAKRGQDVALRCDPISGHVSLFWYQQALGQGPEFLTYFQNEAQLDKSGLPSDRFFAERPEGSVSTLKIQRTQQEDSAVYLCASSLESFPTVNYGYTFGSGTRLTVV.

The rearrangement joins TRBV6-1 to TRBJ2-7, with D possibly TRBD2 on 6 matching bases. Between the trimmed V and J ends, which lost 7 bases and 1 base, there was a span of 14 bases. CDR1 MNHNS and CDR2 SASEGT come from the germline V gene. This CDR3 has 14 amino acids. This CDR3 is CASMAGSESYEQYF. CDR3 DNA sequence: TGTGCCAGCATGGCGGGGTCCGAATCCTACGAGCAGTACTTC.